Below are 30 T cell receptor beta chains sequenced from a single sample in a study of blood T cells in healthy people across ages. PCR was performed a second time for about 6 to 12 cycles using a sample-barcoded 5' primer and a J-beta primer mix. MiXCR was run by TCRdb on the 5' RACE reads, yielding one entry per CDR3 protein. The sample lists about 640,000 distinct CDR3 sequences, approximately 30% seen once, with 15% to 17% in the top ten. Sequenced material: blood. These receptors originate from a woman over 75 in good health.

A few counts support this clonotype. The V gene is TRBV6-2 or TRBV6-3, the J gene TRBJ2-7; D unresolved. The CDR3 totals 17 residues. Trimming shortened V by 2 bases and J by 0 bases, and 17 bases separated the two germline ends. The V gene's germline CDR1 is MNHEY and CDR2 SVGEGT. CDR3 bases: TGTGCCAGCAGTTACATCCCCAAGTTGGTTCTCTCCTACGAGCAGTACTTC. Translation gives CASSYIPKLVLSYEQYF.

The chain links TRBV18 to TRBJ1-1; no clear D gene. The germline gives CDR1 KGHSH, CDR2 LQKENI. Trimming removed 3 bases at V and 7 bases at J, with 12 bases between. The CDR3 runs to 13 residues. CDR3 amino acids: CASSPRGRDEAFF. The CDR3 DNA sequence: TGTGCCAGCTCACCCAGAGGACGGGATGAAGCTTTCTTT.

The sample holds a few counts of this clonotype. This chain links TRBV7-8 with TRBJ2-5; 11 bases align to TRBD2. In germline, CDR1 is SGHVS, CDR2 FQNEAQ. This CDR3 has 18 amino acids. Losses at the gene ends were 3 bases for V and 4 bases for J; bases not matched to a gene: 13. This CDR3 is CASSFKVASGGIRETQYF. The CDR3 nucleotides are TGTGCCAGCAGCTTTAAGGTGGCTAGCGGGGGGATCCGAGAGACCCAGTACTTC.

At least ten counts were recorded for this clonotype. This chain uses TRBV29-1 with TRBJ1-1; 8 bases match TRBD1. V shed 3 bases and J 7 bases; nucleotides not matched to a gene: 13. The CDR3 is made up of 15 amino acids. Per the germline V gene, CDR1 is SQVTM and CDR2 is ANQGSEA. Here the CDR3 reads CSVDLTDRGEGEAFF. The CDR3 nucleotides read TGCAGCGTTGATCTCACAGACAGGGGCGAAGGTGAAGCTTTCTTT.

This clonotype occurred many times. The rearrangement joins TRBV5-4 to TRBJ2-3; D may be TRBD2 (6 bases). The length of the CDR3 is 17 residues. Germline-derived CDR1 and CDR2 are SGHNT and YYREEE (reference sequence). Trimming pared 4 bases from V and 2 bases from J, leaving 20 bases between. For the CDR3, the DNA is TGTGCCAGCAGCGTCACCGCGGGGTCCTACCCCACAGATACGCAGTATTTT. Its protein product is CASSVTAGSYPTDTQYF.

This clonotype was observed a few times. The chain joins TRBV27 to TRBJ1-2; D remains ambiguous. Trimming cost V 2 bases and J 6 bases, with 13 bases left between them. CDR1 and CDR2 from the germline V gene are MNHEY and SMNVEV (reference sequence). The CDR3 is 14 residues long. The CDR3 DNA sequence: TGTGCCAGCAGTTTACGCTGGGGTAGCGATGGCTACACCTTC. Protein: CASSLRWGSDGYTF.

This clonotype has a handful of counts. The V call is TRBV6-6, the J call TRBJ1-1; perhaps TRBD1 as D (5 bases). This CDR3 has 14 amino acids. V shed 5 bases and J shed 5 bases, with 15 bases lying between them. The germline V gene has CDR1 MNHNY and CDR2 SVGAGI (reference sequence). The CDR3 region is CASSRSGGVTEAFF. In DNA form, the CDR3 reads TGTGCCAGCAGTAGGTCGGGAGGGGTAACTGAAGCTTTCTTT.

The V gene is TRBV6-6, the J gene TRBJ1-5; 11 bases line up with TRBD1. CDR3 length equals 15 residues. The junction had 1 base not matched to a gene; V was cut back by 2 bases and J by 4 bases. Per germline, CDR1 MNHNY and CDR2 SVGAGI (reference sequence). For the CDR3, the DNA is TGTGCCAGCAGTTACAGGGACAGGGGGAATCAGCCCCAGCATTTT. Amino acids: CASSYRDRGNQPQHF.

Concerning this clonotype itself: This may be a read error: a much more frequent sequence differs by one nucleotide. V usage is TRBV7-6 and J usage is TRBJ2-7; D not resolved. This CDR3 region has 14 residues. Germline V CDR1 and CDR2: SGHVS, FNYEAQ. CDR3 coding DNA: TGTGCCAGCAGCTTAGGCCGGAGTTTCACTGAGCGGTACTTC. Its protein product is CASSLGRSFTERYF.

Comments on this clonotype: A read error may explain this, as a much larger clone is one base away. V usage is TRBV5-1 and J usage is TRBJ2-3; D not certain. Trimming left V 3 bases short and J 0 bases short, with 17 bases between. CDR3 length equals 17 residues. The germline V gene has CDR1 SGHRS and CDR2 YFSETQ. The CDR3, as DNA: TGCGCCAGCAGCTCGGCCCCCGACACCACAAGCACAGATACGCAGTATTTT. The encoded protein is CASSSAPDTTSTDTQYF.

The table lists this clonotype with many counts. CDR3 sequence reads: CAISKRPGQAYGYTF. CDR3 nucleotide sequence: TGTGCCATCAGCAAAAGACCGGGACAGGCATATGGCTACACCTTC. The chain employs TRBV10-3 and TRBJ1-2, with TRBD1 matching 8 bases. The germline V gene encodes CDR1 ENHRY and CDR2 SYGVKD. The CDR3 runs 15 residues. V was pared by 6 bases and J by 5 bases, with 11 bases of the junction left unmatched.

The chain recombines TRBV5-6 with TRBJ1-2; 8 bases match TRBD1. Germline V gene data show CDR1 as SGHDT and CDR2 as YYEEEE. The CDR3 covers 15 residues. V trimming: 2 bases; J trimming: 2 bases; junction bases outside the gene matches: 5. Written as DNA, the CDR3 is TGTGCCAGCAGCTTCCCGACAGGGGACAACTATGGCTACACCTTC. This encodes CASSFPTGDNYGYTF.

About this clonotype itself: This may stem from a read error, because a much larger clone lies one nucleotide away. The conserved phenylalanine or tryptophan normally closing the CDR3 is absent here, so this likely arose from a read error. The CDR3 bases are TGCAGCGTTGTCCAGGGACCCGCGAACACCGGGGAGCTGTTTTTG. Protein sequence: CSVVQGPANTGELFL. The rearrangement uses TRBV29-1 and TRBJ2-2; possibly TRBD1 or TRBD2 for D (5 bases each). The germline CDR1 and CDR2 sequences are SQVTM and ANQGSEA. The CDR3 runs to 15 residues. Trimming stripped 4 bases from V and 0 bases from J, with 12 bases between.

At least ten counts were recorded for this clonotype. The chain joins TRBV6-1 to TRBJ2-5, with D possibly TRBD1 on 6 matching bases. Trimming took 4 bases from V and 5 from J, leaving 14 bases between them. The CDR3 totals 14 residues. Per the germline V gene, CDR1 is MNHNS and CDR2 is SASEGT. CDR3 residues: CASSGNRVVETQYF. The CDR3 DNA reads TGTGCCAGCAGTGGAAACAGGGTTGTTGAGACCCAGTACTTC.

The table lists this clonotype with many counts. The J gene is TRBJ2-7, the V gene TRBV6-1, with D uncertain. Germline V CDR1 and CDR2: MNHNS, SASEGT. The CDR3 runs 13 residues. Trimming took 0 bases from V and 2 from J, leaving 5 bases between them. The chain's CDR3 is CASSEAWAYEQYF. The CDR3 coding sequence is TGTGCCAGCAGTGAAGCTTGGGCCTACGAGCAGTACTTC.

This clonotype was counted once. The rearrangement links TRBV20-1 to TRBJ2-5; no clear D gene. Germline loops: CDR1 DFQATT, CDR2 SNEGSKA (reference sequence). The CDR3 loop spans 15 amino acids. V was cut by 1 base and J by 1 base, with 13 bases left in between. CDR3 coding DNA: TGCAGTGCTAGAGTCCCCCTTGCCATCCAAGAGACCCAGTACTTC. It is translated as CSARVPLAIQETQYF.

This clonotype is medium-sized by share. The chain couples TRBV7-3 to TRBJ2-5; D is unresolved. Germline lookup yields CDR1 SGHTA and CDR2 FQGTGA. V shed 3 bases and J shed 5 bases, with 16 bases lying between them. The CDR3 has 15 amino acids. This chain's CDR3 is CASSFAPGFEETQYF. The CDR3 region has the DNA TGTGCCAGCAGCTTCGCCCCAGGTTTCGAGGAGACCCAGTACTTC.

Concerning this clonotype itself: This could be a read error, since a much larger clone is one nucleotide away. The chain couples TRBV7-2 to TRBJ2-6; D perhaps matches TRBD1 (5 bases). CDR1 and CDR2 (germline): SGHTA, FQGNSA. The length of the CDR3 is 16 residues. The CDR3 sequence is CASSLAIRSGANVRTF. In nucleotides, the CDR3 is TGTGCCAGCAGCTTAGCGATCCGCTCTGGGGCCAACGTCCGGACTTTC.

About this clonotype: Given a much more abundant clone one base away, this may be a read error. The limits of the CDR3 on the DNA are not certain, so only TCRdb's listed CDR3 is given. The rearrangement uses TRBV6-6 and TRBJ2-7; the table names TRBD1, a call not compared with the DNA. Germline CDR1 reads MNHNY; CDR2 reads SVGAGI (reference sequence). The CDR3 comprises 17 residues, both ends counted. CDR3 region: CASSSSAGDEPGNEQYF.

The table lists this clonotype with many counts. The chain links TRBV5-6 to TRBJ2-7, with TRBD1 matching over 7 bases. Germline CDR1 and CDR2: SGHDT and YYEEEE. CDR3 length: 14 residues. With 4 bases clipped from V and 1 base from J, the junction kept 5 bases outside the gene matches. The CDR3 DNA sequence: TGTGCCAGCAGCCCCGGGACAGATTCCTACGAGCAGTACTTC. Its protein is CASSPGTDSYEQYF.

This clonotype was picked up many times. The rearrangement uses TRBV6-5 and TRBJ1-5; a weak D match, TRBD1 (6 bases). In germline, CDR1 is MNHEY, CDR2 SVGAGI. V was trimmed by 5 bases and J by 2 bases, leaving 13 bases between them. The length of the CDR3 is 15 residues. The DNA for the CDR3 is TGTGCCAGCAGTAGGGGGGCGGTCGGCAATCAGCCCCAGCATTTT. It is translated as CASSRGAVGNQPQHF.

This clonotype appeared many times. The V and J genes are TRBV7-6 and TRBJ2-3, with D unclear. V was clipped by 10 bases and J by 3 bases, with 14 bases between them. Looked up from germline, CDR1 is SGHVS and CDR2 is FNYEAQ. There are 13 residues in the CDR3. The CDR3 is CATRTPPTDTQYF. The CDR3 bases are TGTGCCACTCGGACCCCACCGACAGATACGCAGTATTTT.

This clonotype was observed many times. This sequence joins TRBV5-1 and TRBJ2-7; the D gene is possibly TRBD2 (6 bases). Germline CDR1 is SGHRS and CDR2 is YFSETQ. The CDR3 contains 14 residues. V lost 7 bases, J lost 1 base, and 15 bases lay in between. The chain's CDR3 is CASGRGDGSYEQYF. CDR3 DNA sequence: TGCGCCAGCGGGCGGGGTGACGGATCCTACGAGCAGTACTTC.

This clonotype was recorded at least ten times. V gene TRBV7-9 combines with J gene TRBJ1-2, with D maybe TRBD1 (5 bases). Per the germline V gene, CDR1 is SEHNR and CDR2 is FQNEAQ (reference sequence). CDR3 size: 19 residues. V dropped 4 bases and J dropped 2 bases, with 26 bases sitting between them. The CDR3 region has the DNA TGTGCCAGCAGCTCGCAAACCGGGGGGGGTGGTGGACCGAACTATGGCTACACCTTC. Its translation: CASSSQTGGGGGPNYGYTF.

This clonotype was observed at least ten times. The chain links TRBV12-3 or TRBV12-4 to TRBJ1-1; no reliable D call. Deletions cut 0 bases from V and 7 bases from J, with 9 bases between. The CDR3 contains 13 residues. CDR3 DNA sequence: TGTGCCAGCAGTTTAGCTCAGGATCTTGAAGCTTTCTTT. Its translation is CASSLAQDLEAFF.

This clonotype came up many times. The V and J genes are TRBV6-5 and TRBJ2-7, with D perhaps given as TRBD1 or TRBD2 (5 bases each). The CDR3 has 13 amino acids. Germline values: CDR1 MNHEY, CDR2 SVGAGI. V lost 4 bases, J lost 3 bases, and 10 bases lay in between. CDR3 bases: TGTGCCAGCAGTTTCCAGGGAGTCTACGAGCAGTACTTC. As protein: CASSFQGVYEQYF.

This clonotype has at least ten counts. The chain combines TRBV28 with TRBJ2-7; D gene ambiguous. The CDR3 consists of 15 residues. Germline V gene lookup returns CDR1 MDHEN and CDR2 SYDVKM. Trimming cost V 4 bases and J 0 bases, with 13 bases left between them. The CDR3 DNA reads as TGTGCCAGCAGTTCCCCCCTCGCTCACTCCTACGAGCAGTACTTC. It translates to CASSSPLAHSYEQYF.

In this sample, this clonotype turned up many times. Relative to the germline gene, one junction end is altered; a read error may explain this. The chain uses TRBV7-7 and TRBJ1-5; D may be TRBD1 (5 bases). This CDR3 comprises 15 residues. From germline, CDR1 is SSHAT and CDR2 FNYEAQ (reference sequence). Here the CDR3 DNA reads TGTGCTAGCAGCCGGGGGTCCGGGAAAAATCAGCCCCAGCATTTT. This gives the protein CASSRGSGKNQPQHF.

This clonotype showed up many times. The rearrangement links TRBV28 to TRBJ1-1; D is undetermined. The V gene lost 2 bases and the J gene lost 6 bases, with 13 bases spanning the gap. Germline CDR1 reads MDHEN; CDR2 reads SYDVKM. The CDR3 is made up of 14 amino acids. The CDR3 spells CASSLVSKFSEAFF. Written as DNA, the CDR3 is TGTGCCAGCAGTTTAGTGAGCAAATTCTCTGAAGCTTTCTTT.

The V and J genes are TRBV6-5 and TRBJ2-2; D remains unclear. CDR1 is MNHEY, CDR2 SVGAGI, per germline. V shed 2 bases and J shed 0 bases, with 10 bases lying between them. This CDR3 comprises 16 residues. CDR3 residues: CASSYGRPTNTGELFF. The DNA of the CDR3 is TGTGCCAGCAGTTACGGCAGGCCCACGAACACCGGGGAGCTGTTTTTT.